This T cell receptor beta chain was sequenced for a study of T cell responses to AZD1222 COVID-19 vaccine. Study-wide findings and caveats: In the spike-specific TCR repertoire, nearly half reportedly target unmutated variant regions.

Clones were read by immunoSEQ multiplex PCR, and TCRdb kept only the in-frame ones, dropping some. The profile covers over 75,000 clones, with about 92% appearing a single time and around 3% taken by the ten largest. This clone was counted between two and nine times. Its antigen is unknown. This TCR was sampled from an adult in good health. The specimen was peripheral blood, collected on day 0 of AZD1222 vaccination.

The CDR3 here is CASSPTGYQPQHF. CDR3 DNA sequence: TGTGCCAGCAGCCCCACAGGGTATCAGCCCCAGCATTTT. The chain carries TRBV3-1 (or the pseudogene TRBV3-2) and TRBJ1-5; maybe TRBD1 (6 bases). This CDR3 has 13 residues. Germline V gives CDR1 LGHDT, CDR2 YNNKEL (reference sequence). Trimming removed 4 bases at V and 5 bases at J, with 9 bases between.